This is a list of T cell receptor beta chains from one sample in a study of blood T cell repertoires in COVID-19. The method was immunoSEQ multiplex PCR; TCRdb's version includes in-frame clones alone and lacks a portion of them. The table lists roughly 66,000 clones, about 91% of them singletons. Sequencing was performed on peripheral blood. Every receptor here comes from a human donor with active COVID-19. The donor label of this sample is uncertain. CDR3s include the opening cysteine and the closing phenylalanine or tryptophan. A D gene is named only where the DNA matches it firmly. Expanded clones get a size class; other rows say once, few or many, or leave the size out.

J gene: TRBJ1-5
D gene: TRBD1
V gene: TRBV28
clone size: -
CDR3 protein: CASRRQGASNQPQHF
CDR3 DNA: TGTGCCAGCAGAAGACAGGGGGCTAGCAATCAGCCCCAGCATTTT

J gene: TRBJ1-6
D gene: -
V gene: TRBV19
clone size: -
CDR3 protein: CATGQSDSPLHF
CDR3 DNA: TGTGCCACCGGACAGAGTGATTCACCCCTCCACTTT

J gene: TRBJ1-1
D gene: -
V gene: TRBV24-1
clone size: -
CDR3 protein: CATRGQMNTEAFF
CDR3 DNA: TGTGCCACCAGGGGCCAAATGAACACTGAAGCTTTCTTT

J gene: TRBJ2-5
D gene: -
V gene: TRBV27
clone size: -
CDR3 protein: CASSLIQGETQYF
CDR3 DNA: TGTGCCAGCAGTTTAATCCAGGGGGAGACCCAGTACTTC

J gene: TRBJ2-1
D gene: -
V gene: TRBV5-1
clone size: -
CDR3 protein: CASSEAADSSYNEQFF
CDR3 DNA: TGCGCCAGCAGCGAGGCCGCGGACAGCTCCTACAATGAGCAGTTCTTC

J gene: TRBJ2-4
D gene: TRBD1
V gene: TRBV27
clone size: -
CDR3 protein: CASSLNRGNIQYF
CDR3 DNA: TGTGCCAGCAGTTTGAACAGGGGAAACATTCAGTACTTC

J gene: TRBJ2-7
D gene: TRBD1
V gene: TRBV14
clone size: -
CDR3 protein: CASSQRDRGVRQGDEQYF
CDR3 DNA: TGTGCCAGCAGCCAGAGGGACAGGGGAGTCCGCCAGGGTGACGAGCAGTACTTC

J gene: TRBJ2-5
D gene: -
V gene: TRBV7-8
clone size: -
CDR3 protein: CASSTGGTQYF
CDR3 DNA: TGTGCCAGCAGCACCGGGGGGACCCAGTACTTC

J gene: TRBJ1-5
D gene: -
V gene: TRBV18
clone size: -
CDR3 protein: CASSPLGNGQGPQHF
CDR3 DNA: TGTGCCAGCTCACCACTCGGGAACGGTCAAGGGCCCCAGCATTTT

J gene: TRBJ1-6
D gene: TRBD1
V gene: TRBV3-1/TRBV3-2
clone size: -
CDR3 protein: CASSHGTGLNSPLHF
CDR3 DNA: TGTGCCAGCAGCCACGGGACAGGATTGAATTCACCCCTCCACTTT

J gene: TRBJ1-2
D gene: TRBD1
V gene: TRBV12-3/TRBV12-4
clone size: -
CDR3 protein: CASSGDSLYGYTF
CDR3 DNA: TGTGCCAGCAGTGGGGACAGCCTCTATGGCTACACCTTC

J gene: TRBJ1-5
D gene: -
V gene: TRBV19
clone size: -
CDR3 protein: CASKYIDSNQPQHF
CDR3 DNA: TGTGCCAGTAAGTACATTGATAGCAATCAGCCCCAGCATTTT

J gene: TRBJ2-3
D gene: -
V gene: TRBV27
clone size: -
CDR3 protein: CASSLTRYTDTQYF
CDR3 DNA: TGTGCCAGCAGCCTGACTAGGTACACAGATACGCAGTATTTT

J gene: TRBJ2-7
D gene: -
V gene: TRBV11-3
clone size: -
CDR3 protein: CASTRSGRGYEQYF
CDR3 DNA: TGTGCCAGCACCCGATCGGGCAGGGGCTACGAGCAGTACTTC

J gene: TRBJ2-1
D gene: -
V gene: TRBV12-1
clone size: few
CDR3 protein: CANASGLYNEQFF
CDR3 DNA: TGTGCCAACGCTAGCGGCCTCTACAATGAGCAGTTCTTC

J gene: TRBJ1-3
D gene: -
V gene: TRBV9
clone size: -
CDR3 protein: CASSPQGPSSGNTIYF
CDR3 DNA: TGTGCCAGCAGCCCCCAGGGGCCCTCCTCTGGAAACACCATATATTTT

J gene: TRBJ2-1
D gene: -
V gene: TRBV6-4
clone size: medium-sized
CDR3 protein: CASSERGNNEQFF
CDR3 DNA: TGTGCCAGCAGTGAACGGGGAAACAATGAGCAGTTCTTC

J gene: TRBJ2-1
D gene: TRBD2
V gene: TRBV4-3
clone size: -
CDR3 protein: CASSQPSGGLNEQFF
CDR3 DNA: TGCGCCAGCAGCCAGCCTAGCGGAGGGCTCAATGAGCAGTTCTTC

J gene: TRBJ1-1
D gene: -
V gene: TRBV4-3
clone size: -
CDR3 protein: CASSQDWLTEAFF
CDR3 DNA: TGCGCCAGCAGCCAAGATTGGCTCACTGAAGCTTTCTTT

J gene: TRBJ2-5
D gene: TRBD1
V gene: TRBV5-6
clone size: -
CDR3 protein: CASSTGQGPLETQYF
CDR3 DNA: TGTGCCAGCAGCACGGGACAGGGACCTTTGGAGACCCAGTACTTC

J gene: TRBJ2-7
D gene: TRBD1
V gene: TRBV3-1/TRBV3-2
clone size: once
CDR3 protein: CASSPGTDPYEQYF
CDR3 DNA: TGTGCCAGCAGCCCCGGGACAGACCCCTACGAGCAGTACTTC

J gene: TRBJ1-5
D gene: TRBD1
V gene: TRBV4-1
clone size: few
CDR3 protein: CASSQDEGAQPQHF
CDR3 DNA: TGCGCCAGCAGCCAAGATGAGGGGGCTCAGCCCCAGCATTTT

J gene: TRBJ2-7
D gene: TRBD1
V gene: TRBV11-2
clone size: -
CDR3 protein: CASRYPRDSPYEQYF
CDR3 DNA: TGTGCCAGCAGATACCCCCGGGACAGTCCCTACGAGCAGTACTTC

J gene: TRBJ1-5
D gene: -
V gene: TRBV28
clone size: -
CDR3 protein: CASSFSSGVWQPQHF
CDR3 DNA: TGTGCCAGCAGTTTTTCGTCCGGGGTCTGGCAGCCCCAGCATTTT

J gene: TRBJ2-1
D gene: TRBD1
V gene: TRBV28
clone size: -
CDR3 protein: CASTLPRDRGFYNEQFF
CDR3 DNA: TGTGCCAGCACCCTACCCCGGGACAGGGGGTTTTACAATGAGCAGTTCTTC

J gene: TRBJ2-1
D gene: TRBD2
V gene: TRBV27
clone size: few
CDR3 protein: CASSLRSGGYNEQFF
CDR3 DNA: TGTGCCAGCAGTTTGAGGAGCGGGGGATACAATGAGCAGTTCTTC

J gene: TRBJ2-7
D gene: -
V gene: TRBV7-6
clone size: few
CDR3 protein: CASSLDHGTEQYF
CDR3 DNA: TGTGCCAGCAGCTTAGATCATGGGACAGAGCAGTACTTC

J gene: TRBJ2-1
D gene: TRBD2
V gene: TRBV24-1
clone size: -
CDR3 protein: CASGRGGEQFF
CDR3 DNA: TGTGCCAGCGGACGGGGGGGTGAGCAGTTCTTC

J gene: TRBJ1-5
D gene: -
V gene: TRBV18
clone size: -
CDR3 protein: CASSPGGSTGGQPQHF
CDR3 DNA: TGTGCCAGCTCACCAGGCGGGTCGACGGGGGGTCAGCCCCAGCATTTT

J gene: TRBJ2-1
D gene: TRBD2
V gene: TRBV6-4
clone size: -
CDR3 protein: CASSEGTSGRFSEQFF
CDR3 DNA: TGTGCCAGCAGTGAGGGTACTAGCGGGAGGTTTAGTGAGCAGTTCTTC

J gene: TRBJ1-1
D gene: -
V gene: TRBV10-1
clone size: -
CDR3 protein: CASSESVGGVTEAFF
CDR3 DNA: TGCGCCAGCAGTGAGTCTGTCGGCGGGGTTACTGAAGCTTTCTTT

J gene: TRBJ2-5
D gene: TRBD2
V gene: TRBV24-1
clone size: once
CDR3 protein: CATSDFRTSGGSRAETQYF
CDR3 DNA: TGTGCCACCAGTGATTTCCGGACTAGCGGAGGCTCGAGGGCGGAGACCCAGTACTTC

J gene: TRBJ2-6
D gene: -
V gene: TRBV4-3
clone size: -
CDR3 protein: CASSQGPRGSGANVLTF
CDR3 DNA: TGCGCCAGCAGCCAAGGGCCCAGGGGCTCTGGGGCCAACGTCCTGACTTTC

J gene: TRBJ2-7
D gene: -
V gene: TRBV6-5
clone size: -
CDR3 protein: CASSFSTHEGDEQYF
CDR3 DNA: TGTGCCAGCAGTTTCTCTACCCATGAGGGAGACGAGCAGTACTTC

J gene: TRBJ2-2
D gene: TRBD2
V gene: TRBV2
clone size: -
CDR3 protein: CASTGTSHTGELFF
CDR3 DNA: TGTGCCAGCACTGGGACTAGTCACACCGGGGAGCTGTTTTTT

J gene: TRBJ2-3
D gene: TRBD2
V gene: TRBV5-1
clone size: -
CDR3 protein: CASSFPSSTSGPTDTQYF
CDR3 DNA: TGCGCCAGCAGCTTCCCATCCTCTACTAGCGGGCCCACAGATACGCAGTATTTT

J gene: TRBJ2-5
D gene: TRBD2
V gene: TRBV29-1
clone size: -
CDR3 protein: CSVGLAGPETQYF
CDR3 DNA: TGCAGCGTTGGACTAGCGGGTCCGGAGACCCAGTACTTC

J gene: TRBJ2-6
D gene: -
V gene: TRBV5-1
clone size: -
CDR3 protein: CASSPQGSGANVLTF
CDR3 DNA: TGCGCCAGCAGCCCACAGGGATCTGGGGCCAACGTCCTGACTTTC

J gene: TRBJ2-1
D gene: TRBD2
V gene: TRBV6-2/TRBV6-3
clone size: -
CDR3 protein: CASSYSQTSSSIYEQFF
CDR3 DNA: TGTGCCAGCAGTTACTCCCAGACTAGCTCCTCTATCTATGAGCAGTTCTTC

J gene: TRBJ1-5
D gene: TRBD1
V gene: TRBV5-5
clone size: -
CDR3 protein: CASSRSGTGNQPQHF
CDR3 DNA: TGTGCCAGCAGCCGCTCCGGGACAGGGAATCAGCCCCAGCATTTT

J gene: TRBJ2-2
D gene: TRBD2
V gene: TRBV11-2
clone size: -
CDR3 protein: CASSLRTSGSTGELFF
CDR3 DNA: TGTGCCAGCAGCTTACGGACTAGCGGGAGTACCGGGGAGCTGTTTTTT

J gene: TRBJ1-1
D gene: -
V gene: TRBV4-3
clone size: -
CDR3 protein: CASSQDPLANTEAFF
CDR3 DNA: TGCGCCAGCAGCCAAGATCCCTTGGCGAACACTGAAGCTTTCTTT